Listed below are T cell receptor beta chains from one sample, sequenced in a study of T cells expressing NK-cell markers. From the 5' RACE reads, TCRdb lists one entry per CDR3 protein and no DNA. The listing contains 550,000 or so distinct CDR3 sequences. Sequencing used blood T cells: a sorted CD56 or NKG2C T cell subset, CD4+ or CD8+ T cells, or bulk PBMC T cells (not recorded which). The receptors derive from a man aged 18 to 29 in good health. CDR3s include the opening cysteine and the closing phenylalanine or tryptophan.

CDR3aa: CASSSSGRVSGEQFF
j_gene: TRBJ2-1
v_gene: TRBV27

CDR3aa: CASSPQGRSEQYF
j_gene: TRBJ2-7
v_gene: TRBV7-2

CDR3aa: CAWSGDYRTDTQYF
j_gene: TRBJ2-3
v_gene: TRBV30

CDR3aa: CASSLSLSEGNEQFF
j_gene: TRBJ2-1
v_gene: TRBV5-1

CDR3aa: CASSLAFSSGFSRALVPGELFF
j_gene: TRBJ2-2
v_gene: TRBV12-3/TRBV12-4

CDR3aa: CASSLARQGPGGANVLTF
j_gene: TRBJ2-6
v_gene: TRBV7-8

CDR3aa: CSSRQGIGNEQFF
j_gene: TRBJ2-1
v_gene: TRBV29-1

CDR3aa: CSVEQTNTEAFF
j_gene: TRBJ1-1
v_gene: TRBV29-1

CDR3aa: CASTMGAGTGNEQFF
j_gene: TRBJ2-1
v_gene: TRBV19

CDR3aa: CASRKAGGEATSYEQYF
j_gene: TRBJ2-7
v_gene: TRBV5-1

CDR3aa: CASTTADTQYF
j_gene: TRBJ2-3
v_gene: TRBV28

CDR3aa: CASSFRGRGETQYF
j_gene: TRBJ2-5
v_gene: TRBV27

CDR3aa: CASGAGPMGAKLAKNIQYF
j_gene: TRBJ2-4
v_gene: TRBV12-3/TRBV12-4

CDR3aa: CASKAGSYSGELFF
j_gene: TRBJ2-2
v_gene: TRBV25-1

CDR3aa: CASSRTRRETQYF
j_gene: TRBJ2-5
v_gene: TRBV6-5

CDR3aa: CATSERYRSNEQFF
j_gene: TRBJ2-1
v_gene: TRBV24-1

CDR3aa: CASSQKGFYEQYF
j_gene: TRBJ2-7
v_gene: TRBV3-1